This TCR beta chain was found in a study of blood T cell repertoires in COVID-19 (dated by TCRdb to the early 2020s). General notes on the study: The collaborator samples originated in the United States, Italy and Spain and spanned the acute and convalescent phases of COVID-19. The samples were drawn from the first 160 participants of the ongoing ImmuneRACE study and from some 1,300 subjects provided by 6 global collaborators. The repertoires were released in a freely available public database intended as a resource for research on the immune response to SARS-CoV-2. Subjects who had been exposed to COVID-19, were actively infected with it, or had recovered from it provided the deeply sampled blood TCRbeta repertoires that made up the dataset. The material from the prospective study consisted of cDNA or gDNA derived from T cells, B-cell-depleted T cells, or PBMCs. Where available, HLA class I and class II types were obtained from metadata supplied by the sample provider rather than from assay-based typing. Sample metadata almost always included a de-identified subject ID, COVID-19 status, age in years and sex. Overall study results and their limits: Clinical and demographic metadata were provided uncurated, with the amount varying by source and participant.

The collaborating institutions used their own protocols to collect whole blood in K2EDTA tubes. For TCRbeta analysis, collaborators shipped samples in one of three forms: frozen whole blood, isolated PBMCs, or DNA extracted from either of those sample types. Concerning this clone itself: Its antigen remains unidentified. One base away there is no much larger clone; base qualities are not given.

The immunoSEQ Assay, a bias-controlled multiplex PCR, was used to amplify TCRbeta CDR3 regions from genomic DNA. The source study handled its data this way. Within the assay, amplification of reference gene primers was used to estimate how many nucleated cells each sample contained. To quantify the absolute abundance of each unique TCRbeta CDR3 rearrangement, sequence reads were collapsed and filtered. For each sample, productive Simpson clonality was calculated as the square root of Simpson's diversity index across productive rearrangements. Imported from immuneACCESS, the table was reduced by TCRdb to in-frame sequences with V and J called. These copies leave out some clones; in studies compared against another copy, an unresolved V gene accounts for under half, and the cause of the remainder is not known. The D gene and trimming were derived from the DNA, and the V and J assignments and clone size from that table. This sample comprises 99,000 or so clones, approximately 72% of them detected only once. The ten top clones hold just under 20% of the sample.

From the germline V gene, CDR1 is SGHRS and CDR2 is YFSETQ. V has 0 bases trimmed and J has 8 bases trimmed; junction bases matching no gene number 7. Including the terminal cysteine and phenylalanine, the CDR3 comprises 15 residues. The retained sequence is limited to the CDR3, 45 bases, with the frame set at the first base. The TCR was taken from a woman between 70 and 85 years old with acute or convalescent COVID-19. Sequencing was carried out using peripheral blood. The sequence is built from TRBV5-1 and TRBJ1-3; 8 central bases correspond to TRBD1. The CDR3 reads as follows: CASSLGSGGLDTIYF. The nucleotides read TGCGCCAGCAGCTTGGGATCAGGGGGCCTAGACACCATATATTTT. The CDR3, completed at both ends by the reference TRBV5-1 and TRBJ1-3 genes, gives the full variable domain KAGVTQTPRYLIKTRGQQVTLSCSPISGHRSVSWYQQTPGQGLQFLFEYFSETQRNKGNFPGRFSGRQFSNSRSEMNVSTLELGDSALYLCASSLGSGGLDTIYFGEGSWLTVV.